This T cell receptor beta chain was identified in a study of cytomegalovirus exposure and HLA in healthy donors. Study-wide results and limits: Reportedly, cytomegalovirus status was diagnosed with high sensitivity and specificity. Analysis performed later found 15,000 or so TCR beta sequences associated with HLA alleles at 0.05 false discovery rate.

PCR primers comprised 60 Vbeta and 13 Jbeta primers. The data were produced by immunoSEQ multiplex PCR, yet TCRdb's version contains in-frame clones alone and is incomplete. The sample has under 200,000 clones, about three quarters seen once; the top ten hold 2% to 3%. As for this clone: What it recognizes is unknown.

CDR3 size: 13 residues. The germline CDR1 and CDR2 sequences are MDHEN and SYDVKM. What was sequenced was PBMCs. The V call is TRBV28, the J call TRBJ2-7; 7 bases are shared with TRBD2. This TCR was sampled from a female donor in good health and CMV-seronegative. The CDR3 nucleotides are TGTGCTGGCAGCGTGGCGGGAGAACAGGAGCAGTACTTC. It codes for CAGSVAGEQEQYF.